Shown below are 15 T cell receptor beta chains from a single sample sequenced in a study of lung T cells in sarcoidosis with Löfgren's syndrome. TCRdb recomputed calls from the reads with MiXCR, one row per CDR3 protein. The repertoire has about 63,000 distinct CDR3 sequences, roughly 20% of them found once; the top ten carry over 2%. The specimen sequenced was CD4+ T cells from PBMCs. The receptors stem from a human donor with sarcoidosis (Löfgren's syndrome or another form), or a control subject (not recorded which).

The chain couples TRBV5-6 to TRBJ2-3; D unclear. The CDR3 contains 12 residues. The V end was cut by 1 base, the J end by 7 bases, with 7 bases between. CDR1 and CDR2 from the germline V gene are SGHDT and YYEEEE. The CDR3 reads CASSLTVNTQYF. CDR3 nucleotide sequence: TGTGCCAGCAGCTTGACGGTCAATACGCAGTATTTT.

This clonotype was seen many times. DNA for the CDR3: TGTGCCAGCATCTCTAGCGGGAGGGCCACCGAGCAGTACTTC. Its translation is CASISSGRATEQYF. This chain connects TRBV6-1 to TRBJ2-7; 12 bases are a match to TRBD2. The CDR3 consists of 14 residues. V lost 7 bases and J lost 6; bases outside the gene matches: 7. Germline assignment: CDR1 MNHNS and CDR2 SASEGT.

As for this clonotype: The junction and the germline gene differ at one end; a read error may be behind it. This sequence joins TRBV15 and TRBJ1-5; maybe TRBD1 (6 bases). The length of the CDR3 is 15 residues. CDR1 and CDR2 (germline): LNHNV, YYDKDF (reference sequence). CDR3 protein: CATRRGGTRNQPRHF. The CDR3 DNA follows: TGTGCCACCAGAAGAGGGGGGACAAGAAATCAGCCCCGGCATTTT.

This clonotype showed up just once. CDR3 DNA: TGCAGCGTTGTCGTCCCCGGCCGACCCCACGAGCAGTACTTC. The encoded protein is CSVVVPGRPHEQYF. The rearrangement links TRBV29-1 to TRBJ2-7; D is ambiguous. This CDR3 comprises 14 residues. V was pared by 4 bases and J by 5 bases, with 18 bases between. Germline V gene lookup returns CDR1 SQVTM and CDR2 ANQGSEA.

A word on this clonotype: Just one base apart from a much larger clone, this may be a read error. The rearrangement joins TRBV28 to TRBJ2-1; TRBD1 aligns across 11 bases. Per germline, CDR1 MDHEN and CDR2 SYDVKM. The CDR3 sequence is 16 residues long. The CDR3 is CAGSTRTGGLNNEQFF. The CDR3 DNA is TGTGCCGGCAGTACCCGGACAGGGGGCCTCAACAATGAGCAGTTCTTC.

The genes are TRBV24-1 and TRBJ2-1; no reliable D call. V gave up 5 bases and J gave up 8 bases, with 12 bases separating them. CDR1 and CDR2 (germline): KGHDR, SFDVKD. The CDR3 has 13 amino acids. The CDR3 DNA reads as TGTGCCACCAGTGGCCCTCGGAGCGATGAGCAGTTCTTC. This translates into CATSGPRSDEQFF.

This clonotype was observed a few times. The chain joins TRBV7-2 to TRBJ2-2, with TRBD1 matching over 7 bases. V shed 1 base and J 1 base; nucleotides not matched to a gene: 12. The germline V gene has CDR1 SGHTA and CDR2 FQGNSA. This CDR3 spans 19 amino acids. The CDR3 coding sequence is TGTGCCAGCAGCTTAGGGCACCGTACGACAGGGTTGAACACCGGGGAGCTGTTTTTT. Its translation: CASSLGHRTTGLNTGELFF.

This clonotype was recorded at least ten times. This chain uses TRBV6-2 or TRBV6-3 with TRBJ1-1; 7 bases map to TRBD1. CDR1 and CDR2 from the germline V gene are MNHEY and SVGEGT. There are 15 residues in the CDR3. The junction had 15 bases not matched to a gene; V was cut back by 4 bases and J by 10 bases. The CDR3: CASSSWDRNSGRAFF. The CDR3 DNA reads TGTGCCAGCAGTTCCTGGGACAGAAACTCTGGACGAGCTTTCTTT.

This clonotype turned up a few times. The chain joins TRBV29-1 to TRBJ2-3, with TRBD2 matching over 9 bases. V shed 3 bases and J 6 bases; nucleotides not matched to a gene: 10. The CDR3 has 15 amino acids. The germline gives CDR1 SQVTM, CDR2 ANQGSEA. CDR3 nucleotides: TGCAGCGTTGATTGGGCGCGGGAGGGCCATGATACGCAGTATTTT. It translates to CSVDWAREGHDTQYF.

The chain links TRBV18 to TRBJ2-7; D is possibly TRBD1 (6 bases). The CDR3 totals 16 residues. Looked up from germline, CDR1 is KGHSH and CDR2 is LQKENI. The V end was cut by 6 bases, the J end by 1 base, with 19 bases between. In nucleotides, the CDR3 is TGTGCCAGCTCCATAGTCACAGGGCGAGGGTCCTACGAGCAGTACGTC. Residues: CASSIVTGRGSYEQYV.

The rearrangement joins TRBV28 to TRBJ2-3; TRBD1 matches at 7 bases. This CDR3 is built from 14 residues. Trimming at V came to 4 bases and at J to 4 bases, leaving 5 bases not matched to a gene. The germline V gene encodes CDR1 MDHEN and CDR2 SYDVKM. CDR3 in amino acids: CASSSGQLADTQYF. The CDR3 bases are TGTGCCAGCAGTTCGGGACAGTTGGCAGATACGCAGTATTTT.

The table lists this clonotype with a few counts. The chain is built from TRBV20-1 and TRBJ1-6; D gene uncertain. The CDR3 spans 18 residues. Trimming cost V 0 bases and J 1 base, with 16 bases left between them. Per the germline V gene, CDR1 is DFQATT and CDR2 is SNEGSKA (reference sequence). CDR3 in DNA: TGCAGTGCTAGAGATCGGGTGACGGGCAGTTCCTATAATTCACCCCTCCACTTT. The encoded protein is CSARDRVTGSSYNSPLHF.

The V call is TRBV6-1, the J call TRBJ2-7; no firm D call. CDR1 and CDR2 from the germline V gene are MNHNS and SASEGT. There are 12 residues in the CDR3. V dropped 6 bases and J dropped 2 bases, with 8 bases sitting between them. The CDR3 DNA is TGTGCCAGCAGCTCCTCAGCCTACGAGCAGTACGTC. This gives the protein CASSSSAYEQYV.

This clonotype was recorded many times. V is TRBV20-1 and J is TRBJ2-2; TRBD2 agrees at 7 bases. The CDR3 is 15 amino acids. Germline V CDR1 and CDR2: DFQATT, SNEGSKA (reference sequence). Germline trimming cut 1 base from V and 3 bases from J; bases unmatched to any gene: 5. CDR3 loop: CSARGRDYHTGELFF. In DNA form, the CDR3 reads TGCAGTGCTAGAGGCCGGGACTACCACACCGGGGAGCTGTTTTTT.

Regarding this clonotype: Possible read error: a much larger clone is one base away. The V call is TRBV28, the J call TRBJ1-2, with 8 bases aligning to TRBD1. This CDR3 spans 19 amino acids. With V trimmed by 2 bases and J by 1 base, 15 bases remained unmatched. Germline CDR1 MDHEN, CDR2 SYDVKM. CDR3 in DNA: TGTGCCAGCAGTTTACGTGAGCGTGACAGGGGCCGTCGTAACTATGGCTACACCTTC. The encoded protein is CASSLRERDRGRRNYGYTF.